Listed below are T cell receptor beta chains from one sample, sequenced in a study of cytomegalovirus exposure and HLA in healthy donors. Profiling relied on immunoSEQ multiplex PCR, and the TCRdb table lists in-frame clones only, not all of them. The data show approximately 130,000 clones, with about four fifths seen just once and 1.1% held by the top ten. The sequenced material came from PBMCs. The receptors were gathered from a male donor in good health and CMV-seronegative. Each CDR3 is given without its conserved first and last residue.

TRBV11-2	TRBJ2-7	ASSLTPGAGSNEQY
TRBV7-9	TRBJ2-2	ASSLGIRQALDGELF
TRBV19	TRBJ1-2	ASTEAGWGNYGYT
TRBV10-3	TRBJ1-5	ATGGTPFQPQH
TRBV10-2	TRBJ2-7	ASSKLAGVNYEQY
TRBV5-1	TRBJ2-6	ASSLQRGANVLT
TRBV5-4	TRBJ2-2	ASSLDRAYTGELF
TRBV5-5	TRBJ2-3	ASSPVPQGGTDTQY
TRBV15	TRBJ1-2	ATSRPISDGGSYYGYT
TRBV7-9	TRBJ1-4	SSSSPGNHEKLF
TRBV29-1	TRBJ1-1	SVENQGTSFTEAF
TRBV11-2	TRBJ2-2	ASSLTSGAGGTNTGELF
TRBV7-3	TRBJ2-3	ASSYGLASGETQY
TRBV5-1	TRBJ1-3	ASSLTATGNTIY
TRBV12-2	TRBJ2-5	ASSRGAGVETQY
TRBV10-3	TRBJ1-3	AISDRGSVDTIY
TRBV5-6	TRBJ1-6	ASSFGSGSNSPLH
TRBV7-9	TRBJ2-5	ASSPPGLQETQY
TRBV9	TRBJ1-2	ASSVMGDNGYT
TRBV7-6	TRBJ1-6	ASSPGTGGSSPLH
TRBV7-9	TRBJ2-3	ASSPPGRGLTQY
TRBV28	TRBJ2-1	ASSLTGDMQF
TRBV9	TRBJ2-3	ASGRAGGPDTQY
TRBV19	TRBJ2-7	ASSIGTASSYEQY
TRBV5-5	TRBJ1-5	ASSLGQGYGQPQH
TRBV9	TRBJ2-1	ASSVGQGVYNEQF
TRBV7-9	TRBJ2-2	ASSQTGQANTGELF
TRBV9	TRBJ1-3	ASSVDHFLENTIY